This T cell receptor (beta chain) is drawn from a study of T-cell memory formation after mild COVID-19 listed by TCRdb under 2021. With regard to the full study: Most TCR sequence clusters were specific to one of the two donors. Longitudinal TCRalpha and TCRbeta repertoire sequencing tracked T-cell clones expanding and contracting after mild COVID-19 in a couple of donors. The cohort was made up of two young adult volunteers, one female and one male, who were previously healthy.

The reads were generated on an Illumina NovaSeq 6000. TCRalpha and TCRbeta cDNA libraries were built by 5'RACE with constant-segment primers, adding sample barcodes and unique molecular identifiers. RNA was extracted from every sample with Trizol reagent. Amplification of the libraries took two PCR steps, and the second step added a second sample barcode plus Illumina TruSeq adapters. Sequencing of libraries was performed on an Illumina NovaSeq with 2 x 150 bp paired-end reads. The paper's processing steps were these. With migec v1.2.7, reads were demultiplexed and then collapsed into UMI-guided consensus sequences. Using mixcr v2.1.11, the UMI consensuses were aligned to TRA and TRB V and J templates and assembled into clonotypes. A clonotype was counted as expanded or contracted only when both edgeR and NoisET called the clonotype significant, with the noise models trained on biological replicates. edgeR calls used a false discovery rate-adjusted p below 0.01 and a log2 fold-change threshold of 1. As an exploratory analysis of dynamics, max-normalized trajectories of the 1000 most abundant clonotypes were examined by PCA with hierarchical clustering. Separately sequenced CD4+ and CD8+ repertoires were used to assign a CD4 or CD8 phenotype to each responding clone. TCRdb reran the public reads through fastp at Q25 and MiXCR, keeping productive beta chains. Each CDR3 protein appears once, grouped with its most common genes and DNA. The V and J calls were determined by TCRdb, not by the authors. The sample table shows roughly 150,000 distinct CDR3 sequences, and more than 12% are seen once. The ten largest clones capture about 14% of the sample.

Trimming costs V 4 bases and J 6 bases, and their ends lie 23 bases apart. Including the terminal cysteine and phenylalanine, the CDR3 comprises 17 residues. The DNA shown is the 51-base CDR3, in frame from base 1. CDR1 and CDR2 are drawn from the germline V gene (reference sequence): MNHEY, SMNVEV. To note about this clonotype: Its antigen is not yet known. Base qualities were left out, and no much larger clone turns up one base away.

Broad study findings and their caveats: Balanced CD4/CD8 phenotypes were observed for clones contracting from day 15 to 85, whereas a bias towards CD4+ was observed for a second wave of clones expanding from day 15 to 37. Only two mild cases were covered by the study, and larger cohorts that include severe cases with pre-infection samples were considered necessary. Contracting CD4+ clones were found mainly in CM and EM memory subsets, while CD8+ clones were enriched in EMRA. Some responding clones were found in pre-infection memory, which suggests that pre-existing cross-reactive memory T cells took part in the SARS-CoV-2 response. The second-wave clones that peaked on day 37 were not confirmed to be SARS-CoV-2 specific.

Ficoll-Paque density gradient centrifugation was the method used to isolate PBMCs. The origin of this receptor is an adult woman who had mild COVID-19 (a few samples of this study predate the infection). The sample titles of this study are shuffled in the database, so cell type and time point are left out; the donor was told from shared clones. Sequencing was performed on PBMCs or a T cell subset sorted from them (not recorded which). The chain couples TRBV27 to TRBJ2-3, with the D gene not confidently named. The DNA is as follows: TGTGCCAGCAGTTCCCGCCACTCCAGTAGTGGATACGATACGCAGTATTTT. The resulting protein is CASSSRHSSSGYDTQYF.